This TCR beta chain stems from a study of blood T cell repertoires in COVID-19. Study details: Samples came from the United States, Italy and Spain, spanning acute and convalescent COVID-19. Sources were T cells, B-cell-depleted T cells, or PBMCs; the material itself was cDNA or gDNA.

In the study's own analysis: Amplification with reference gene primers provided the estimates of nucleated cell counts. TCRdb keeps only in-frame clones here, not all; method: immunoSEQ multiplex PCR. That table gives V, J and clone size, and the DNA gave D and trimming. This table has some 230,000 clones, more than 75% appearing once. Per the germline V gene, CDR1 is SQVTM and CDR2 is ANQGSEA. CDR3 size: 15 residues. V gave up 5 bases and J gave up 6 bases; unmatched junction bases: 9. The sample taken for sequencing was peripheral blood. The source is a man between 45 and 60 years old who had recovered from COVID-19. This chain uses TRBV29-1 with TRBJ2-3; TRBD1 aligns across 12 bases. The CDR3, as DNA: TGCAGCGTTTTATCCGGGACAGGGGGCTTCGATACGCAGTATTTT. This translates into CSVLSGTGGFDTQYF.